These 28 T cell receptor beta chains came from one sample sequenced in a study of shared clonotypes between healthy human individuals. Assay: immunoSEQ multiplex PCR; the TCRdb copy retains only in-frame clones and omits some. The table records about 2.2 million clones, about 92% of them present only once. As defined, naive CD8 cells were CD45RO-negative and positively selected for CCR7, with terminally differentiated effector memory CD45RA+ cells excluded. The sample comprised naive CD8+ T cells from PBMCs. These receptors came from a man aged 18 to 29 in good health. Some clones in this sample may be carry-over from other donors' samples.

This chain uses TRBV7-2 with TRBJ2-3; weak D call: TRBD1 (5 bases). Germline V gene sequence: CDR1 SGHTA, CDR2 FQGNSA. V gave up 5 bases and J gave up 6 bases, with 12 bases separating them. This CDR3 is built from 13 residues. Here the CDR3 DNA reads TGTGCCAGCAGCGCAGGGCTAAGGGATACGCAGTATTTT. It encodes CASSAGLRDTQYF. Together with reference TRBV7-2 and TRBJ2-3, the CDR3 gives the full variable domain: GAGVSQSPSNKVTEKGKDVELRCDPISGHTALYWYRQSLGQGLEFLIYFQGNSAPDKSGLPSDRFSAERTGGSVSTLTIQRTQQEDSAVYLCASSAGLRDTQYFGPGTRLTVL.

Remarks on this clone: Just one base apart from a much larger clone, this may be a read error. The same CDR3 can be traced to other DNA sequences in this sample. The chain couples TRBV5-6 to TRBJ1-5, with D uncertain. V was clipped by 2 bases and J by 1 base, with 4 bases between them. This CDR3 has 13 residues. The germline V gene has CDR1 SGHDT and CDR2 YYEEEE. The CDR3 sequence: CASSLGSNQPQHF. CDR3 in DNA: TGTGCCAGCAGCTTAGGGAGCAATCAGCCCCAGCATTTT.

The V gene is TRBV28, the J gene TRBJ2-1; D not certain. Germline V gene lookup returns CDR1 MDHEN and CDR2 SYDVKM. CDR3 length: 12 residues. Trimming shortened V by 2 bases and J by 5 bases, and 4 bases separated the two germline ends. This chain's CDR3 is CASSLNNNEQFF. CDR3 sequence (DNA): TGTGCCAGCAGTTTAAATAACAATGAGCAGTTCTTC.

The rearrangement uses TRBV5-6 and TRBJ1-5, with 9 bases identical to TRBD1. Trimming removed 3 bases from V and 7 bases from J; junction bases left unmatched: 8. From germline, CDR1 is SGHDT and CDR2 YYEEEE. The CDR3 has 15 residues. CDR3 nucleotide sequence: TGTGCCAGCAGCTCCGGGACAGGGATTGACCAGCCCCAGCATTTT. Protein sequence: CASSSGTGIDQPQHF.

The sample holds one count of this clone. The chain recombines TRBV25-1 with TRBJ1-1, with D hard to call. Deletions cut 3 bases from V and 0 bases from J, with 5 bases between. Germline CDR1 MGHDK, CDR2 SYGVNS. The CDR3 length is 13 residues. The CDR3: CASSDQMNTEAFF. The DNA for the CDR3 is TGTGCCAGCAGTGACCAGATGAACACTGAAGCTTTCTTT.

The rearrangement uses TRBV7-9 and TRBJ2-1; no clear D. The CDR3 runs to 17 residues. CDR1 and CDR2 (germline): SEHNR, FQNEAQ (reference sequence). Trimming took 4 bases from V and 0 from J, leaving 16 bases between them. The CDR3 reads CASSSPTDLSSYNEQFF. Written as DNA, the CDR3 is TGTGCCAGCAGCTCGCCGACTGATCTTAGCTCCTACAATGAGCAGTTCTTC.

The rearrangement links TRBV7-6 to TRBJ2-7; no firm D call. The V and J ends lost 5 bases and 2 bases respectively, with 13 bases between them. Germline V gives CDR1 SGHVS, CDR2 FNYEAQ. The CDR3 runs to 14 residues. CDR3 residues: CASSPRDKTYEQYF. The CDR3, as DNA: TGTGCCAGCAGCCCGCGAGACAAGACCTACGAGCAGTACTTC.

This chain's CDR3 is CATSIEGVLGEKLFF. The CDR3, as DNA: TGTGCCACCAGCATCGAGGGGGTCTTGGGTGAAAAACTGTTTTTT. The chain combines TRBV15 with TRBJ1-4, with D tentatively TRBD1 (6 bases). The CDR3 spans 15 residues. Between the trimmed V and J ends, which lost 4 bases and 7 bases, there was a span of 16 bases. Looked up from germline, CDR1 is LNHNV and CDR2 is YYDKDF (reference sequence).

The rearrangement uses TRBV7-9 and TRBJ2-3, with 7 bases identical to TRBD2. The CDR3 length is 14 residues. The germline CDR1 and CDR2 sequences are SEHNR and FQNEAQ (reference sequence). V trimming: 8 bases; J trimming: 5 bases; junction bases outside the gene matches: 10. The CDR3 spells CASVRAGDGDTQYF. The CDR3 DNA reads TGTGCCAGCGTTCGGGCGGGAGATGGAGATACGCAGTATTTT.

The V call is TRBV4-1, the J call TRBJ1-4; 8 bases match TRBD1. From germline, CDR1 is MGHRA and CDR2 YSYEKL. The CDR3 spans 17 residues. J was trimmed by 5 bases and V by 4 bases; bases with no gene match: 12. The CDR3 region has the DNA TGCGCCAGCAGCCGCGTCCCGGGACAGGAACGAAATGAAAAACTGTTTTTT. Residues: CASSRVPGQERNEKLFF.

This chain links TRBV28 with TRBJ2-7; TRBD1 might be the D (8 bases). This CDR3 comprises 13 residues. V was pared by 8 bases and J by 2 bases, with 13 bases between. Looked up from germline, CDR1 is MDHEN and CDR2 is SYDVKM. CDR3 region: CASQQGGAYEQYF. DNA for the CDR3: TGTGCCAGCCAACAGGGGGGGGCCTACGAGCAGTACTTC.

CDR3 sequence (DNA): TGCGCCAGCAGCCACCCGGGGGGGGTCGGGTACGAGCAGTACTTC. Translated: CASSHPGGVGYEQYF. The rearrangement joins TRBV4-1 to TRBJ2-7; 8 nucleotides match TRBD2. CDR3 length: 15 residues. The trim removed 3 bases at V and 4 bases at J, leaving 8 bases unmatched. Looked up from germline, CDR1 is MGHRA and CDR2 is YSYEKL.

CDR3 in amino acids: CASSVPSVGGPDTQYF. In DNA form, the CDR3 reads TGTGCCAGCAGCGTTCCTAGCGTTGGAGGACCAGATACGCAGTATTTT. V is TRBV9 and J is TRBJ2-3, with TRBD2 as a possible D gene (6 bases). Between the trimmed V and J ends, which lost 2 bases and 4 bases, there was a span of 17 bases. This CDR3 region has 16 residues. Germline CDR1 is SGDLS and CDR2 is YYNGEE.

V usage is TRBV6-6 and J usage is TRBJ2-1; no clear D. V dropped 9 bases and J dropped 6 bases, with 21 bases sitting between them. CDR1 and CDR2 (germline): MNHNY, SVGAGI (reference sequence). This CDR3 has 15 residues. In DNA, the CDR3 is TGTGCCAGTCTGATAGGGCCGAACTTTATCAATGAGCAGTTCTTC. Translation gives CASLIGPNFINEQFF.

V gene TRBV7-9 combines with J gene TRBJ2-1; 10 nucleotides agree with TRBD2. This CDR3 spans 16 amino acids. Trimming at V came to 5 bases and at J to 8 bases, leaving 12 bases not matched to a gene. Germline V gene sequence: CDR1 SEHNR, CDR2 FQNEAQ (reference sequence). This CDR3 is CASSPPGLAGDHEQFF. In DNA, the CDR3 is TGTGCCAGCAGCCCCCCCGGGCTAGCGGGAGACCATGAGCAGTTCTTC.

For the CDR3, the DNA is TGTGCCAGCAGCTTGGGTGCAGCGGGCAGCACAGATACGCAGTATTTT. It yields the protein CASSLGAAGSTDTQYF. The chain joins TRBV5-6 to TRBJ2-3; TRBD2 might be the D (6 bases). The germline V and J ends were trimmed by 0 bases and 0 bases, with 11 bases remaining between them. Germline V gene lookup returns CDR1 SGHDT and CDR2 YYEEEE. This CDR3 has 16 residues.

With regard to this clone: This same CDR3 is encoded by further DNA sequences in the sample. V usage is TRBV9 and J usage is TRBJ2-3, with 7 bases fitting TRBD1. Unmatched junction bases numbered 6, after V lost 4 bases and J lost 1 base. The CDR3 has 15 residues. CDR1 is SGDLS, CDR2 YYNGEE, per germline. Here the CDR3 reads CASSRGGLRTDTQYF. As DNA, the CDR3 is TGTGCCAGCAGCCGAGGGGGCCTACGCACAGATACGCAGTATTTT.

This clone came up once. V is TRBV7-9 and J is TRBJ2-1, with 7 bases lining up with TRBD2. CDR3 size: 16 residues. Germline V gene data show CDR1 as SEHNR and CDR2 as FQNEAQ (reference sequence). The J segment lost 2 bases and the V segment lost 5 bases, leaving 9 bases of the junction unmatched. This chain's CDR3 is CASSPSRREPYNEQFF. The CDR3, as DNA: TGTGCCAGCAGCCCCAGCAGGCGGGAGCCCTACAATGAGCAGTTCTTC.

The chain is built from TRBV28 and TRBJ2-5, with D perhaps being TRBD1 or TRBD2 (5 bases each). Germline CDR1 reads MDHEN; CDR2 reads SYDVKM. Trimming removed 0 bases at V and 3 bases at J, with 20 bases between. The CDR3 spans 18 residues. Here the CDR3 DNA reads TGTGCCAGCAGTTTATGGGATGGGGACGGCGCGACCGAAGAGACCCAGTACTTC. This encodes CASSLWDGDGATEETQYF.

V is TRBV27 and J is TRBJ2-7; 10 bases agree with TRBD2. The junction had 4 bases not matched to a gene; V was cut back by 8 bases and J by 3 bases. The CDR3 has 13 amino acids. CDR1 MNHEY and CDR2 SMNVEV come from the germline V gene (reference sequence). The chain's CDR3 is CASGTSDYYEQYF. For the CDR3, the DNA is TGTGCCAGCGGGACTAGCGATTACTACGAGCAGTACTTC.

The J gene is TRBJ1-5, the V gene TRBV28; 9 positions agree with TRBD1. Germline V gene data show CDR1 as MDHEN and CDR2 as SYDVKM. V dropped 5 bases and J dropped 0; count of bases not matched to a gene: 8. CDR3 length: 17 amino acids. The CDR3 region is CASSLERDRVSNQPQHF. The CDR3 nucleotides read TGTGCCAGCAGTCTTGAGCGGGACAGGGTTAGCAATCAGCCCCAGCATTTT.

The chain combines TRBV10-3 with TRBJ2-3; D unclear. Trimming took 0 bases from V and 2 from J, leaving 15 bases between them. Germline V CDR1 and CDR2: ENHRY, SYGVKD. This CDR3 is 17 amino acids long. The chain's CDR3 is CAISESGRLLDTDTQYF. In nucleotides, the CDR3 is TGTGCCATCAGTGAGTCGGGCCGACTCTTGGACACAGATACGCAGTATTTT.

As regards this clone: At one end, the junction sequence differs from germline, possibly due to a read error. V usage is TRBV13 and J usage is TRBJ2-7; 12 positions agree with TRBD1. The CDR3 totals 15 residues. Per germline, CDR1 PRHDT and CDR2 FYEKMQ (reference sequence). The CDR3 region has the DNA TGTGCCAGCAGCCTAGGGACAGGGGGCTTTAACGAGCAGTACTTC. This codes for CASSLGTGGFNEQYF.

This rearrangement joins TRBV28 to TRBJ2-1; D possibly corresponds to TRBD1 (7 bases). Trimming left V 6 bases short and J 9 bases short, with 24 bases between. The CDR3 loop spans 16 amino acids. The germline CDR1 and CDR2 sequences are MDHEN and SYDVKM. CDR3 sequence reads: CASSGGGEALAVEQFF. Here the CDR3 DNA reads TGTGCCAGCAGCGGAGGGGGCGAGGCGCTAGCTGTTGAGCAGTTCTTC.

This sequence joins TRBV6-5 and TRBJ2-5; D may be TRBD1 (5 bases). This CDR3 has 13 amino acids. Germline lookup yields CDR1 MNHEY and CDR2 SVGAGI. V was pared by 2 bases and J by 2 bases, with 6 bases between. The CDR3 is CASSYDRQETQYF. Written as DNA, the CDR3 is TGTGCCAGCAGTTACGACAGACAAGAGACCCAGTACTTC.

The chain carries TRBV6-5 and TRBJ2-1; 7 bases line up with TRBD1. The CDR3 is 14 amino acids. Trimming removed 7 bases from V and 7 bases from J; junction bases left unmatched: 10. Germline V gives CDR1 MNHEY, CDR2 SVGAGI. The CDR3 reads CASTPGTEENEQFF. For the CDR3, the DNA is TGTGCCAGCACCCCCGGGACAGAAGAAAATGAGCAGTTCTTC.

The rearrangement links TRBV27 to TRBJ2-7; 9 positions agree with TRBD1. This CDR3 spans 13 amino acids. Trimming took 5 bases from V and 7 from J; bases not matched to a gene: 6. Germline CDR1 is MNHEY and CDR2 is SMNVEV (reference sequence). Here the CDR3 DNA reads TGTGCCAGCAGTCCACAGGGGGCGGGTGAGCAGTACTTC. Amino acids: CASSPQGAGEQYF.

This chain connects TRBV5-1 to TRBJ2-5, with a possible D match to TRBD2 (5 bases). CDR1 is SGHRS, CDR2 YFSETQ, per germline. This CDR3 contains 15 residues. With 0 bases removed from V and 2 bases from J, the gap between germline ends came to 11 bases. The CDR3 region is CASSLARGPQETQYF. The CDR3, as DNA: TGCGCCAGCAGCTTGGCCCGGGGTCCGCAAGAGACCCAGTACTTC.